One sample yielded the 17 T cell receptor beta chains listed below, sequenced in a study of blood T cell repertoires in COVID-19. Assay: immunoSEQ multiplex PCR; the TCRdb copy retains only in-frame clones and omits some. The table has 450,000 or so clones, 70% to 90% seen once. The source material was peripheral blood. These receptors originate from a man between 18 and 29 years old with COVID-19, enrolled during active disease.

The genes are TRBV2 and TRBJ1-1; 8 nucleotides align to TRBD1. V dropped 7 bases and J dropped 2; count of bases not matched to a gene: 9. The CDR3 is 15 amino acids. From germline, CDR1 is SNHLY and CDR2 FYNNEI. The CDR3: CASKIGTGKNTEAFF. CDR3 DNA sequence: TGTGCCAGCAAGATCGGGACAGGAAAAAACACTGAAGCTTTCTTT.

This chain joins TRBV6-5 and TRBJ1-2; the match to TRBD1 covers 9 bases. The germline V gene encodes CDR1 MNHEY and CDR2 SVGAGI. Losses at the gene ends were 0 bases for V and 8 bases for J; bases not matched to a gene: 7. The CDR3 extends over 15 amino acids. The chain's CDR3 is CASSYSTGGLEGYTF. CDR3 sequence (DNA): TGTGCCAGCAGTTACTCCACAGGGGGCTTAGAGGGCTACACCTTC.

The chain carries TRBV2 and TRBJ2-3; maybe TRBD2 (6 bases). The V end was cut by 6 bases, the J end by 2 bases, with 15 bases between. Germline V gene lookup returns CDR1 SNHLY and CDR2 FYNNEI. The CDR3 sequence is 15 residues long. The CDR3 bases are TGTGCCAGCAGAGCGGCGGGACTTACCACAGATACGCAGTATTTT. Its protein is CASRAAGLTTDTQYF.

This clone was detected once. V gene TRBV14 combines with J gene TRBJ2-5; D may be TRBD2 (6 bases). This CDR3 has 14 amino acids. Germline V CDR1 and CDR2: SGHDN, FVKESK. Trimming pared 3 bases from V and 4 bases from J, leaving 12 bases between. CDR3 sequence reads: CASSQTRSPETQYF. CDR3 DNA: TGTGCCAGCAGCCAGACTAGATCCCCAGAGACCCAGTACTTC.

The chain has TRBV5-4 and TRBJ2-1; 13 bases line up with TRBD2. Looked up from germline, CDR1 is SGHNT and CDR2 is YYREEE (reference sequence). V shed 5 bases, J shed 7 bases, and the junction held 15 bases outside the gene matches. CDR3 length: 18 residues. The CDR3 region is CASSSPTSGGPGGNEQFF. CDR3 nucleotide sequence: TGTGCCAGCAGTTCACCGACTAGCGGGGGGCCCGGGGGGAATGAGCAGTTCTTC. The whole variable domain, remainder taken from reference TRBV5-4 and TRBJ2-1, is ETGVTQSPTHLIKTRGQQVTLRCSSQSGHNTVSWYQQALGQGPQFIFQYYREEENGRGNFPPRFSGLQFPNYSSELNVNALELDDSALYLCASSSPTSGGPGGNEQFFGPGTRLTVL.

The gene calls are TRBV5-5 and TRBJ1-6; 7 bases agree with TRBD1. CDR3 length: 15 amino acids. Trimming took 6 bases from V and 2 from J; bases not matched to a gene: 5. CDR1 is SGHKS and CDR2 is YYEKEE in the germline V gene (reference sequence). The CDR3 spells CASTNRGPYNSPLHF. CDR3 nucleotides: TGTGCCAGCACAAACAGGGGCCCCTATAATTCACCCCTCCACTTT.

CDR3 nucleotides: TGTGCCAGCAGACTCAAACTAGCGGGAGGGCCCGTCGAGCAGTACTTC. This encodes CASRLKLAGGPVEQYF. The rearrangement uses TRBV5-6 and TRBJ2-7; 13 bases line up with TRBD2. Germline CDR1 SGHDT, CDR2 YYEEEE. V dropped 5 bases and J dropped 6; count of bases not matched to a gene: 11. The CDR3 consists of 16 residues. The variable domain in full, with the rest retrieved from reference TRBV5-6 and TRBJ2-7, is DAGVTQSPTHLIKTRGQQVTLRCSPKSGHDTVSWYQQALGQGPQFIFQYYEEEERQRGNFPDRFSGHQFPNYSSELNVNALLLGDSALYLCASRLKLAGGPVEQYFGPGTRLTVT.

This clone was observed once. The chain joins TRBV2 to TRBJ2-3, with D tentatively TRBD1 (6 bases). The CDR3 totals 14 residues. Germline CDR1 SNHLY, CDR2 FYNNEI. V was pared by 5 bases and J by 6 bases, with 15 bases between. CDR3 amino acids: CASSPLRGGDTQYF. CDR3 in DNA: TGTGCCAGCAGTCCACTCAGGGGCGGGGATACGCAGTATTTT.

The chain joins TRBV6-1 to TRBJ2-1, with TRBD1 matching over 10 bases. The J segment lost 1 base and the V segment lost 3 bases, leaving 6 bases of the junction unmatched. The CDR3 totals 17 residues. Germline loops: CDR1 MNHNS, CDR2 SASEGT. The CDR3 coding sequence is TGTGCCAGCAGTGAGTTCGGGACAGGGGTATCCTACAATGAGCAGTTCTTC. This codes for CASSEFGTGVSYNEQFF.

The chain has TRBV2 and TRBJ1-6; 7 bases agree with TRBD1. CDR1 is SNHLY and CDR2 is FYNNEI in the germline V gene. The CDR3 is 16 residues long. With V trimmed by 8 bases and J by 0 bases, 7 bases remained unmatched. CDR3 loop: CASLLTGSSYNSPLHF. CDR3 DNA sequence: TGTGCCAGCCTGTTGACAGGGTCCTCCTATAATTCACCCCTCCACTTT.

The V gene is TRBV18, the J gene TRBJ2-1, with a possible D match to TRBD2 (6 bases). V was pared by 2 bases and J by 7 bases, with 12 bases between. The germline V gene has CDR1 KGHSH and CDR2 LQKENI. The CDR3 loop spans 14 amino acids. The CDR3 protein is CASSPFRRENEQFF. The CDR3 region has the DNA TGTGCCAGCTCACCATTTCGGAGGGAAAATGAGCAGTTCTTC.

The chain is built from TRBV19 and TRBJ1-2; D remains ambiguous. CDR3 length equals 14 residues. In germline, CDR1 is LNHDA, CDR2 SQIVND (reference sequence). V was cut by 0 bases and J by 4 bases, with 9 bases left in between. Here the CDR3 reads CASSIEREGYGYTF. The CDR3 bases are TGTGCCAGTAGTATAGAGAGGGAAGGCTATGGCTACACCTTC. The variable domain in full, completed from reference TRBV19 and TRBJ1-2, reads DGGITQSPKYLFRKEGQNVTLSCEQNLNHDAMYWYRQDPGQGLRLIYYSQIVNDFQKGDIAEGYSVSREKKESFPLTVTSAQKNPTAFYLCASSIEREGYGYTFGSGTRLTVV.

The chain employs TRBV4-1 and TRBJ2-3; 12 positions agree with TRBD2. V was clipped by 3 bases and J by 0 bases; unmatched bases: 7. Germline V gene lookup returns CDR1 MGHRA and CDR2 YSYEKL. The CDR3 runs to 18 residues. DNA for the CDR3: TGCGCCAGCAGCCAGGGACTAGCGGGTGTACCTAGCACAGATACGCAGTATTTT. Translated: CASSQGLAGVPSTDTQYF.

The chain carries TRBV12-5 and TRBJ2-1; 11 nucleotides agree with TRBD2. The CDR3 is made up of 14 amino acids. J was trimmed by 8 bases and V by 6 bases; bases with no gene match: 6. Germline values: CDR1 LGHNT, CDR2 FRNRAP. The CDR3: CASGLAGGPYEQFF. The CDR3 coding sequence is TGTGCTAGTGGCTTAGCGGGAGGGCCGTATGAGCAGTTCTTC.

This chain uses TRBV27 with TRBJ1-2, with 7 bases aligning to TRBD1. Germline trimming cut 4 bases from V and 6 bases from J; bases unmatched to any gene: 20. Germline-derived CDR1 and CDR2 are MNHEY and SMNVEV (reference sequence). This CDR3 contains 18 residues. The CDR3 reads CASSSRPVFIGGIHGYTF. The CDR3 region has the DNA TGTGCCAGCAGTTCCCGCCCTGTTTTTATAGGGGGCATTCATGGCTACACCTTC.

V is TRBV12-5 and J is TRBJ1-5; 7 bases line up with TRBD1. Germline V gene data show CDR1 as LGHNT and CDR2 as FRNRAP. V dropped 9 bases and J dropped 0; count of bases not matched to a gene: 8. The CDR3 contains 15 residues. CDR3 in DNA: TGTGCTAGCTCCTCCGGGACAGATAGCAATCAGCCCCAGCATTTT. It is translated as CASSSGTDSNQPQHF.

This chain links TRBV2 with TRBJ2-7; no definite D call. The germline V and J ends were trimmed by 1 base and 2 bases, with 6 bases remaining between them. The CDR3 consists of 13 residues. The germline CDR1 and CDR2 sequences are SNHLY and FYNNEI. DNA of the CDR3: TGTGCCAGCAGTGAAGGTCTAGCCTACGAGCAGTACTTC. Residues: CASSEGLAYEQYF.